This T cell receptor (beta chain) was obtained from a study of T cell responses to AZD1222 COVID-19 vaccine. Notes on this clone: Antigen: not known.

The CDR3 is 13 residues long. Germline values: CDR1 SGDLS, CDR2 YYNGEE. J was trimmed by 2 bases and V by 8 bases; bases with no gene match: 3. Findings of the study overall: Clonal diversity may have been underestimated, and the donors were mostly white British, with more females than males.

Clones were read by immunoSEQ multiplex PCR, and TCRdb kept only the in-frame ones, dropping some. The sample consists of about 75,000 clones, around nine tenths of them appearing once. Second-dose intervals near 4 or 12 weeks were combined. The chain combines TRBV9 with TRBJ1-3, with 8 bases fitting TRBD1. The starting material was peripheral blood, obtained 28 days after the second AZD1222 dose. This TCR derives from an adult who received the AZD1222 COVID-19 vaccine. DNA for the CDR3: TGTGCCAGTCGGACAGGGACTGGAAACACCATATATTTT. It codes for CASRTGTGNTIYF.